This entry features one TCR beta chain sequence. This entry comes from a study of T cell responses to AZD1222 COVID-19 vaccine. Looked up from germline, CDR1 is LNHNV and CDR2 is YYDKDF (reference sequence). V was cut by 1 base and J by 4 bases, with 5 bases left in between. This CDR3 spans 13 amino acids. The table came from immunoSEQ multiplex PCR; TCRdb's copy has only in-frame clones and leaves some out. The sample yields about 86,000 clones, 90% seen once. V usage is TRBV15 and J usage is TRBJ1-5; D is unresolved. The source is an adult in good health. Sequenced here: peripheral blood, sampled on day 0 of AZD1222 vaccination. CDR3 nucleotide sequence: TGTGCCACCAGCAGAGTAGAAAATCAGCCCCAGCATTTT. Protein: CATSRVENQPQHF.